This TCR beta chain was documented in a study of T cell repertoires in cytomegalovirus infection. Study observations and caveats: Using cumulative public TCR beta family frequency, the authors identified those who carried CMV together with the relevant HLA.

Germline CDR1 SGHVS, CDR2 FNYEAQ. The CDR3 length is 15 residues. V lost 3 bases to trimming and J lost 1 base; unmatched junction nucleotides: 3. A single record per CDR3 protein comes from TCRdb applying MiXCR to the reads. The table has approximately 910,000 distinct CDR3 sequences, 30% to 40% seen once. Turning to this clonotype: Its antigen is unknown.

The chain links TRBV7-6 to TRBJ2-5; 9 bases are a match to TRBD1. The origin of this receptor is a human donor in good health (CMV status not recorded). Some clones in this sample may be carry-over from other donors' samples. This sample comprised cultured CD8+ T cells from PBMCs, obtained from culture after CMV antigen stimulation. The CDR3 coding sequence is TGTGCCAGCAGCTTTCGACAGGGGGGCCAAGAGACCCAGTACTTC. Translation gives CASSFRQGGQETQYF.